A single sample is the source of the 26 T cell receptor beta chains below, sequenced in a study of cytomegalovirus exposure and HLA in healthy donors (dated by TCRdb to about 2017). To prepare the library, the immunoSEQ multiplex PCR assay was applied. For the multiplex PCR, a mixture combining 60 forward primers for TCR Vbeta segments and 13 reverse primers for TCR Jbeta segments was used. Held by TCRdb, this immuneACCESS table contains in-frame sequences only and omits some clones. Under half of the omission traces to an unresolved V gene where checked; the cause of the rest is unknown. This sample is represented by around 170,000 clones; approximately 78% of them were singletons. Jointly, the top ten make up less than 0.85% of the sample. The material sequenced was PBMCs. The receptors were sampled from a woman aged 18-29 years in good health and CMV-seronegative.

This chain links TRBV5-1 with TRBJ2-2; 8 bases are shared with TRBD1. Germline-derived CDR1 and CDR2 are SGHRS and YFSETQ. Unmatched junction bases numbered 6, after V lost 4 bases and J lost 4 bases. The CDR3 spans 15 residues. The CDR3: CASSPGTGTTGELFF. CDR3 coding DNA: TGCGCCAGCAGCCCCGGGACAGGTACCACCGGGGAGCTGTTTTTT.

The chain uses TRBV7-8 and TRBJ2-7; TRBD2 matches at 9 bases. The germline V gene has CDR1 SGHVS and CDR2 FQNEAQ. The CDR3 covers 13 residues. With V trimmed by 5 bases and J by 6 bases, 5 bases remained unmatched. CDR3 DNA sequence: TGTGCCAGCAGCACCGGGACTAGCTTCGAGCAGTACTTC. This codes for CASSTGTSFEQYF.

CDR3 protein: CASSGGGLDQETQYF. In DNA form, the CDR3 reads TGTGCCAGCTCCGGCGGGGGGTTGGACCAAGAGACCCAGTACTTC. V and J are TRBV6-5 and TRBJ2-5; 8 nucleotides align to TRBD2. The CDR3 loop spans 15 amino acids. Germline assignment: CDR1 MNHEY and CDR2 SVGAGI. V dropped 8 bases and J dropped 0; count of bases not matched to a gene: 8.

Only a few counts were recorded for this clone. The chain couples TRBV28 to TRBJ2-7; TRBD1 matches at 10 bases. There are 17 residues in the CDR3. J lost 7 bases, V lost 4 bases, and 16 bases had no gene match. The V gene's germline CDR1 is MDHEN and CDR2 SYDVKM. CDR3 sequence (DNA): TGTGCCAGCAGTTCTGTGGGTCCAGACAGGGGGCAGGGGGAGCAGTACTTC. This gives the protein CASSSVGPDRGQGEQYF.

The CDR3 sequence: CASSFSDRNEKLFF. In DNA form, the CDR3 reads TGTGCCAGCAGTTTCTCCGACAGAAATGAAAAACTGTTTTTT. The chain uses TRBV27 and TRBJ1-4, with D possibly being TRBD1 (5 bases). The CDR3 totals 14 residues. Germline assignment: CDR1 MNHEY and CDR2 SMNVEV (reference sequence). Trimming cost V 3 bases and J 5 bases, with 10 bases left between them.

CDR3: CASSPLAGGGVHTDTQYF. Here the CDR3 DNA reads TGTGCCAGCAGTCCCCTAGCGGGGGGCGGGGTACACACAGATACGCAGTATTTT. V gene TRBV25-1 combines with J gene TRBJ2-3; TRBD2 agrees at 11 bases. The germline V gene encodes CDR1 MGHDK and CDR2 SYGVNS. The CDR3 runs to 18 residues. V gave up 5 bases and J gave up 2 bases; unmatched junction bases: 12. Full variable domain (missing parts from reference TRBV25-1 and TRBJ2-3): EADIYQTPRYLVIGTGKKITLECSQTMGHDKMYWYQQDPGMELHLIHYSYGVNSTEKGDLSSESTVSRIRTEHFPLTLESARPSHTSQYLCASSPLAGGGVHTDTQYFGPGTRLTVL.

This chain uses TRBV7-9 with TRBJ2-2; D may be TRBD1 (6 bases). This CDR3 spans 16 amino acids. CDR1 and CDR2 (germline): SEHNR, FQNEAQ (reference sequence). The ends were cut back, 5 bases at V and 4 bases at J, with 17 bases in the middle. This CDR3 is CASSTRQVLSTGELFF. Here the CDR3 DNA reads TGTGCCAGCAGCACTAGACAGGTCTTAAGCACCGGGGAGCTGTTTTTT. Full variable domain (missing parts from reference TRBV7-9 and TRBJ2-2): DTGVSQNPRHKITKRGQNVTFRCDPISEHNRLYWYRQTLGQGPEFLTYFQNEAQLEKSRLLSDRFSAERPKGSFSTLEIQRTEQGDSAMYLCASSTRQVLSTGELFFGEGSRLTVL.

The V and J genes are TRBV5-1 and TRBJ2-7; 9 bases agree with TRBD1. Germline V gene data show CDR1 as SGHRS and CDR2 as YFSETQ. This CDR3 is 14 amino acids long. Germline trimming cut 3 bases from V and 5 bases from J; bases unmatched to any gene: 6. CDR3 region: CASSSGTGFHEQYF. The CDR3 DNA sequence: TGCGCCAGCAGCTCCGGGACAGGGTTCCACGAGCAGTACTTC.

Remarks on this clone: A read error may produce the germline difference seen at one junction end. The chain has TRBV19 and TRBJ2-7, with TRBD1 as a possible D gene (6 bases). There are 14 residues in the CDR3. Germline V lookup: CDR1 LNHDA, CDR2 SQIVND (reference sequence). The CDR3 nucleotides are TGTGCCAGTAGCATAGGGACACCCGTTGGCGAGCAGTACTTC. Translated, it gives CASSIGTPVGEQYF.

The genes are TRBV4-1 and TRBJ2-5; 11 bases fit TRBD2. The germline gives CDR1 MGHRA, CDR2 YSYEKL. V was pared by 4 bases and J by 1 base, with 14 bases of the junction left unmatched. The CDR3 runs 19 residues. CDR3 residues: CASSPGLAGGPTGQETQYF. CDR3 sequence (DNA): TGCGCCAGCAGCCCAGGATTAGCGGGAGGGCCGACGGGCCAAGAGACCCAGTACTTC.

The chain links TRBV5-1 to TRBJ2-5, with 8 nucleotides matching TRBD2. V gave up 4 bases and J gave up 2 bases; unmatched junction bases: 13. Per the germline V gene, CDR1 is SGHRS and CDR2 is YFSETQ. This CDR3 has 17 amino acids. The CDR3 loop is CASSINNIAGGQETQYF. The CDR3 DNA reads TGCGCCAGCAGCATAAACAATATTGCGGGGGGACAAGAGACCCAGTACTTC.

V is TRBV10-1 and J is TRBJ2-7, with D tentatively TRBD2 (6 bases). Germline-derived CDR1 and CDR2 are WNHNN and SYGVQD (reference sequence). V shed 2 bases and J shed 6 bases, with 17 bases lying between them. The CDR3 contains 15 residues. The DNA for the CDR3 is TGCGCCAGCAGTGAGAAGGGACCATGGAGGGGCGAGCAGTACTTC. Translating gives CASSEKGPWRGEQYF.

This chain joins TRBV2 and TRBJ2-7; tentatively, D is TRBD1 (6 bases). This CDR3 is 13 amino acids long. The germline gives CDR1 SNHLY, CDR2 FYNNEI. Trimming removed 4 bases from V and 4 bases from J, with 11 bases in between. The DNA for the CDR3 is TGTGCCAGCAGTGTCAACAGGGTGTACGAGCAGTACTTC. It is translated as CASSVNRVYEQYF.

CDR3 in amino acids: CSVFGGANYGYTF. In DNA, the CDR3 is TGCAGCGTCTTCGGGGGGGCTAACTATGGCTACACCTTC. The rearrangement links TRBV29-1 to TRBJ1-2; TRBD1 might be the D (5 bases). Trimming left V 6 bases short and J 0 bases short, with 11 bases between. CDR3 length: 13 residues. CDR1 is SQVTM and CDR2 is ANQGSEA in the germline V gene.

This chain connects TRBV10-3 to TRBJ1-2; maybe TRBD1 (5 bases). Germline V CDR1 and CDR2: ENHRY, SYGVKD. V was pared by 8 bases and J by 4 bases, with 11 bases between. This CDR3 spans 12 amino acids. In DNA form, the CDR3 reads TGTGCCATCGGGCAGGGCCCCTATGGCTACACCTTC. It is translated as CAIGQGPYGYTF.

The chain couples TRBV19 to TRBJ2-7; 9 nucleotides line up with TRBD1. The CDR3 runs 12 residues. J gave up 6 bases and V 9 bases, and 6 bases lay outside the gene matches. Germline values: CDR1 LNHDA, CDR2 SQIVND (reference sequence). CDR3 sequence reads: CASRGTGSEQYF. DNA of the CDR3: TGTGCCAGCCGAGGGACAGGGAGCGAGCAGTACTTC.

The V and J genes are TRBV10-2 and TRBJ1-4; 9 nucleotides match TRBD1. This CDR3 comprises 15 residues. The trim removed 3 bases at V and 8 bases at J, leaving 7 bases unmatched. Germline V gene sequence: CDR1 WSHSY, CDR2 SAAADI. This CDR3 reads CASSDLTGGREKLFF. The CDR3 DNA reads as TGCGCCAGCAGTGACCTGACAGGGGGTCGGGAAAAACTGTTTTTT.

The genes are TRBV19 and TRBJ1-5; D is possibly TRBD1 (5 bases). V lost 5 bases to trimming and J lost 5 bases, with 16 bases between them. CDR1 and CDR2 from the germline V gene are LNHDA and SQIVND (reference sequence). The CDR3 is 15 amino acids. CDR3 in amino acids: CASSYVGAGDQPQHF. Written as DNA, the CDR3 is TGTGCCAGTAGTTATGTTGGGGCTGGGGATCAGCCCCAGCATTTT.

The genes are TRBV2 and TRBJ2-1; D not certain. V lost 6 bases and J lost 3, with 6 bases in between. The CDR3 contains 12 residues. Germline V gives CDR1 SNHLY, CDR2 FYNNEI. CDR3 amino acids: CASRPVYNEQFF. In DNA form, the CDR3 reads TGTGCCAGCAGGCCAGTCTACAATGAGCAGTTCTTC.

In its sample, this clone was seen a few times. The CDR3 DNA is TGCAGCGTTGAAGCCCGCAGGCCCTACAATGAGCAGTTCTTC. Translated, it gives CSVEARRPYNEQFF. The chain uses TRBV29-1 and TRBJ2-1; D uncertain. Trimming cost V 1 base and J 2 bases, with 9 bases left between them. The CDR3 sequence is 14 residues long. Looked up from germline, CDR1 is SQVTM and CDR2 is ANQGSEA.

This sequence joins TRBV7-9 and TRBJ1-6; D might be TRBD1 (5 bases). Trimming stripped 1 base from V and 7 bases from J, with 14 bases between. The CDR3 is 16 residues long. Germline V lookup: CDR1 SEHNR, CDR2 FQNEAQ (reference sequence). CDR3 in amino acids: CASSLERGITNSPLHF. The CDR3 DNA reads as TGTGCCAGCAGCTTAGAGCGGGGGATAACGAATTCACCCCTCCACTTT.

This chain uses TRBV30 with TRBJ2-5; no definite D call. CDR3 length equals 14 residues. V was pared by 2 bases and J by 0 bases, with 10 bases between. CDR1 is GTSNPN, CDR2 SVGIG, per germline (reference sequence). The CDR3 coding sequence is TGTGCCTGGAGTCCCCCCAGGTACCAAGAGACCCAGTACTTC. Its protein product is CAWSPPRYQETQYF.

This chain joins TRBV18 and TRBJ2-5; D unclear. The CDR3 is 13 amino acids. Deletions cut 0 bases from V and 1 base from J, with 3 bases between. Germline CDR1 KGHSH, CDR2 LQKENI. CDR3 protein: CASSPPLQETQYF. Written as DNA, the CDR3 is TGTGCCAGCTCACCACCCCTCCAAGAGACCCAGTACTTC.

As concerns this clone: One end of the junction fails to match germline, which may point to a read error. V is TRBV7-9 and J is TRBJ1-1; D perhaps matches TRBD1 (6 bases). There are 16 residues in the CDR3. The germline CDR1 and CDR2 sequences are SEHNR and FQNEAQ (reference sequence). The CDR3 DNA follows: TGTTCCAGCAGCTTACCCGGACAGCCTAATGCCGCTGAAGCTTTCTTT. As protein: CSSSLPGQPNAAEAFF.

The chain carries TRBV20-1 and TRBJ1-2; D perhaps matches TRBD1 (5 bases). Per germline, CDR1 DFQATT and CDR2 SNEGSKA (reference sequence). This CDR3 contains 11 residues. The V end lost 7 bases, the J end lost 3 bases, and 9 bases lay between the germline ends. The CDR3 is CSGQTDYGYTF. DNA for the CDR3: TGCAGTGGTCAGACAGACTATGGCTACACCTTC.

The rearrangement links TRBV27 to TRBJ2-1; D is possibly TRBD2 (6 bases). V lost 9 bases and J lost 2, with 14 bases in between. The CDR3 runs to 14 residues. Germline CDR1 is MNHEY and CDR2 is SMNVEV (reference sequence). This CDR3 is CASQRERPYNEQFF. Here the CDR3 DNA reads TGTGCCAGTCAACGGGAGCGGCCCTACAATGAGCAGTTCTTC.